This entry is about one T cell receptor beta chain. Its target is not known. PCR amplification relied on 60 Vbeta primers (plus 13 Jbeta primers). TCRdb keeps only in-frame clones here, not all; method: immunoSEQ multiplex PCR. The sample carries more than 100,000 clones, around 73% recorded once. The data are from a study of cytomegalovirus exposure and HLA in healthy donors. Study-wide results and caveats: HLA-A and HLA-B allele assignments for most subjects were reportedly predicted accurately using TCR beta sequences. Immune exposure was documented only through CMV serostatus.

Germline V gene data show CDR1 as ENHRY and CDR2 as SYGVKD. Trimming cost V 6 bases and J 2 bases; bases outside gene matches: 6. This CDR3 is 14 amino acids long. The clonotype was recovered from a woman in her 40s in good health and CMV-seropositive. The chain couples TRBV10-3 to TRBJ2-7; TRBD1 matches 8 bases. What was sequenced was PBMCs. As DNA, the CDR3 is TGTGCCATCAGCGGGGACAGGATGACCTACGAGCAGTACTTC. Translation gives CAISGDRMTYEQYF.